What follows are 5 T cell receptor beta chains derived from one specimen sequenced in a study of CD8 T cells in ankylosing spondylitis. Study-level points and caveats: Ankylosing spondylitis blood appeared to be characterized by a TCR beta motif of eight or nine highly homologous variants.

The antigens of these receptors remain unknown. TCRdb called the 5' RACE reads again in MiXCR, with one record for every CDR3 protein. The sample carries fewer than 500,000 distinct CDR3 sequences, about a fifth recorded once. The sample taken for sequencing was blood, either unsorted or a sorted T cell fraction (not recorded which). These receptors originate from a male donor with ankylosing spondylitis.

This clonotype was observed at least ten times. The CDR3 here is CASSIDQGVFF. As DNA, the CDR3 is TGTGCCAGTAGTATTGATCAGGGGGTGTTCTTC. This chain links TRBV19 with TRBJ2-1; 7 bases match TRBD1. This CDR3 is built from 11 residues. The germline gives CDR1 LNHDA, CDR2 SQIVND (reference sequence). Trimming took 3 bases from V and 15 from J; bases not matched to a gene: 5.

There are many counts of this clonotype. The V call is TRBV24-1, the J call TRBJ1-2; TRBD1 aligns across 7 bases. From germline, CDR1 is KGHDR and CDR2 SFDVKD. The CDR3 spans 13 residues. Trimming took 6 bases from V and 10 from J; bases not matched to a gene: 10. The CDR3 DNA is TGTGCCACCAGTTTTTCCGGGACAGAGTTCTACACCTTC. Translated: CATSFSGTEFYTF.

This clonotype was observed a few times. The rearrangement uses TRBV2 and TRBJ2-5, with D perhaps matching TRBD2 (6 bases). CDR3 length equals 12 residues. Germline V gene sequence: CDR1 SNHLY, CDR2 FYNNEI. V was clipped by 7 bases and J by 5 bases, with 11 bases between them. The CDR3 DNA sequence: TGTGCCAGCACTTCGGGGGAGGAGACCCAGTACTTC. Amino acid sequence: CASTSGEETQYF.

This clonotype was counted a few times. The chain couples TRBV5-5 to TRBJ2-1; D is possibly TRBD1 (5 bases). This CDR3 region has 13 residues. Germline-derived CDR1 and CDR2 are SGHKS and YYEKEE (reference sequence). The germline V and J ends were trimmed by 1 base and 6 bases, with 8 bases remaining between them. The CDR3 bases are TGTGCCAGCAGCTTGTTAGGGGCCAATGAGCAGTTCTTC. Protein: CASSLLGANEQFF.

The count of this clonotype is one. The chain is built from TRBV4-2 and TRBJ2-1; TRBD2 is a possible D gene (6 bases). The V end was cut by 2 bases, the J end by 9 bases, with 14 bases between. The CDR3 totals 14 residues. Germline CDR1 LGHNA, CDR2 YNFKEQ. The CDR3 sequence: CASSQPTSQSEQFF. CDR3 bases: TGTGCCAGCAGCCAACCCACTAGCCAGAGTGAGCAGTTCTTC.